This T cell receptor (beta chain) was documented in a study of CD8+CD57+ T cells in acquired aplastic anemia. Study-wide context: An average of about 3.4 ug of DNA was obtained from sorted CD4+ and CD8+ cells. Study-wide points: Researchers reported that CD8+ Simpson's diversity was not significantly different in patients versus controls. There were about 27 CD8+ CDR3 sequences that occurred in both patients and controls.

This clonotype was seen a handful of times. Its antigen is not known. The junction does not match germline at one end; this may be a read error. Using genomic DNA as the template, TCR beta VDJ and CDR3 profiling was carried out. TCRdb re-called the reads with MiXCR, one entry per CDR3 protein. This table holds some 290,000 distinct CDR3 sequences, approximately 55% found once. The clonotype comes from a human donor with severe aplastic anemia or a healthy control (not recorded which). The sequencing input was sorted CD4+, CD8+, or CD8+CD57+ T cells (not recorded which) from PBMCs.

CDR3 sequence reads: CATSRDPGQGYEQYF. The DNA of the CDR3 is TGTGCCACCAGCCGAGATCCGGGACAGGGCTACGAGCAGTACTTC. The V gene is TRBV15, the J gene TRBJ2-7, with 9 bases aligning to TRBD1. The CDR3 contains 15 residues. The germline gives CDR1 LNHNV, CDR2 YYDKDF (reference sequence). Variable domain in full (rest from reference TRBV15 and TRBJ2-7): DAMVIQNPRYQVTQFGKPVTLSCSQTLNHNVMYWYQQKSSQAPKLLFHYYDKDFNNEADTPDNFQSRRPNTSFCFLDIRSPGLGDTAMYLCATSRDPGQGYEQYFGPGTRLTVT.